This is a list of T cell receptor beta chains from one sample in a study of human thymus T cells. Only in-frame clones appear in the TCRdb table, and some are missing; sequencing was by immunoSEQ multiplex PCR. The repertoire includes around 130,000 clones, around 94% of them detected once, and around 0.025% sits in the top ten. Sequenced sample: thymus tissue. The receptors shown here come from a boy in the first two years of life with a congenital heart defect but otherwise immunologically healthy. Each CDR3 is given with its conserved first and last residue. A D gene is named only where the DNA matches it firmly. The listing skips clone size in some rows; elsewhere it reads once, few, many or a size class.

V gene	J gene	clone size	D gene	CDR3 DNA	CDR3 protein
TRBV13	TRBJ2-7	-	-	TGTGCCAGCAGCTTCTTCGGCGGGACAGAGTCCTACGAGCAGTACTTC	CASSFFGGTESYEQYF
TRBV19	TRBJ2-3	-	-	TGTGCCAGCCATTGGCCCCTGTTAGATACGCAGTATTTT	CASHWPLLDTQYF
TRBV18	TRBJ2-1	-	-	TGTGCCAGCTCACCACGAGCAGCCAGGGGCAATGAGCAGTTCTTC	CASSPRAARGNEQFF
TRBV27	TRBJ1-2	-	TRBD1	TGTGCCAGCAGTCCAAGACAGGGCTACTATGGCTACACCTTC	CASSPRQGYYGYTF
TRBV4-3	TRBJ1-2	-	-	TGCGCCAGCAGCCAAGATAGGGGTGCTTCCTATGGCTACACCTTC	CASSQDRGASYGYTF
TRBV6-5	TRBJ1-5	-	-	TGTGCCAGCAGTTACCGGTGGGGCTCCAATCAGCCCCAGCATTTT	CASSYRWGSNQPQHF
TRBV28	TRBJ2-1	-	-	TGTGCCAGCATTTCCTCGGGCGTACACTACAATGAGCAGTTCTTC	CASISSGVHYNEQFF
TRBV27	TRBJ1-5	-	-	TGTGCCAGCAGGACTATAGGGGATAGCAATCAGCCCCAGCATTTT	CASRTIGDSNQPQHF
TRBV5-1	TRBJ2-3	-	TRBD2	TGCGCCAGCAGCAGGGCCGTCGGCGGGGGGCCCACAGATACGCAGTATTTT	CASSRAVGGGPTDTQYF
TRBV9	TRBJ2-1	-	TRBD2	TGTGCCAGCCCGCTAGCGGGGGGGAACAATGAGCAGTTCTTC	CASPLAGGNNEQFF
TRBV28	TRBJ1-1	once	-	TGTGCCAGCAGTTTCCCCCTGAACACTGAAGCTTTCTTT	CASSFPLNTEAFF
TRBV4-3	TRBJ1-1	-	-	TGCGCCAGCAGCCAAGAGAGGGGCCACACTGAAGCTTTCTTT	CASSQERGHTEAFF
TRBV2	TRBJ2-6	-	-	TGTGCCAGCAGTGAAGGACCCTCTGGGGCCAACGTCCTGACTTTC	CASSEGPSGANVLTF
TRBV27	TRBJ2-3	-	-	TGTGCCAGCAGTTCCGAACCGGGGACCGACGTTACAGATACGCAGTATTTT	CASSSEPGTDVTDTQYF
TRBV11-2	TRBJ1-4	-	-	TGTGCCAGCAGCTTAGATCATCCGGACAGCCGACGGGGTGAAAAACTGTTTTTT	CASSLDHPDSRRGEKLFF
TRBV2	TRBJ2-1	-	-	TGTGCCAGCAGTGACCTAGATACTATTGACAATGAGCAGTTCTTC	CASSDLDTIDNEQFF
TRBV2	TRBJ1-2	-	-	TGTGCCAGCAGTTTAAGGGACTATGGCTACACCTTC	CASSLRDYGYTF
TRBV4-3	TRBJ1-2	-	-	TGCGCCAGCAGCCAAGATAGGTCCAGGGACTATGGCTACACCTTC	CASSQDRSRDYGYTF
TRBV10-3	TRBJ2-5	once	-	TGTGCCATCGGAGGACAGATTGGTGGGGGGTCCCAGTACTTC	CAIGGQIGGGSQYF
TRBV19	TRBJ1-5	-	-	TGTGCCAGTAGTGAGACCGCCTCCTATCAGCCCCAGCATTTT	CASSETASYQPQHF
TRBV28	TRBJ1-2	-	-	TGTGCCAGCAGTACGGAGGGGCGAAACTATGGCTACACCTTC	CASSTEGRNYGYTF
TRBV7-9	TRBJ2-5	-	-	TGTGCCAGCAGCTCCGCGTCCCCGGAATATAGGGAGACCCAGTACTTC	CASSSASPEYRETQYF
TRBV18	TRBJ1-4	-	TRBD1	TGTGCCAGCTCACCCCCGGCAGGGGGTGATGAAAAACTGTTTTTT	CASSPPAGGDEKLFF
TRBV6-6	TRBJ1-2	-	-	TGTGCCAGCAGTTACCCTGCCAGGAGCTACTATGGCTACACCTTC	CASSYPARSYYGYTF
TRBV4-3	TRBJ2-3	-	TRBD2	TGCGCCAGCAGCCAAGACGCGGCTAGCGGGGGGGCCGACACAGATACGCAGTATTTT	CASSQDAASGGADTDTQYF
TRBV28	TRBJ2-4	-	TRBD1	TGTGCCAGCAGAGAGACAGGGACCAAAAACATTCAGTACTTC	CASRETGTKNIQYF
TRBV29-1	TRBJ1-1	-	-	TGCAGCGTTGAAGATCGCAACAGGGCATTCACTGAAGCTTTCTTT	CSVEDRNRAFTEAFF
TRBV7-2	TRBJ2-1	-	-	TGTGCCAGCAGCTTAGTCGGCAGGGTGAATGAGCAGTTCTTC	CASSLVGRVNEQFF
TRBV29-1	TRBJ2-1	-	-	TGCAGCGTTGGGGGCCATGAGCAGTTCTTC	CSVGGHEQFF
TRBV2	TRBJ2-5	-	TRBD1	TGTGCCAGCAGTGAACGACCGGGACAGGGGGTGGGTGGGCCGACCAAGAGACCCCAGTACTTC	CASSERPGQGVGGPTKRPQYF
TRBV11-2	TRBJ2-2	once	TRBD2	TGTGCCAGCCAGACTAGCGGGGTTACCGGGGAGCTGTTTTTT	CASQTSGVTGELFF
TRBV7-9	TRBJ2-7	-	TRBD1	TGTGCCAGCAGCCAGACATCGGGACAGCTCGACGGCTCCTACGAGCAGTACTTC	CASSQTSGQLDGSYEQYF
TRBV6-1	TRBJ1-2	-	-	TGTGCCAGCAGCCCCCGGGGCCGCTACACCTTC	CASSPRGRYTF
TRBV27	TRBJ1-1	-	-	TGTGCCAGCAGATCCGACAGGCTGAACACTGAAGCTTTCTTT	CASRSDRLNTEAFF
TRBV2	TRBJ1-2	few	-	TGTGCCAGCGAGAAGGCAGGGCTCTATGGCTACACCTTC	CASEKAGLYGYTF
TRBV19	TRBJ1-4	few	TRBD1	TGTGCCATCGGCGGAGGACAGGGCGGTGAAAAACTGTTTTTT	CAIGGGQGGEKLFF
TRBV5-7	TRBJ2-1	-	-	TGTGCAAGGGCGGGGATCTACAATGAGCAGTTCTTC	CARAGIYNEQFF
TRBV10-3	TRBJ1-2	-	-	TGTGCCATCACCCCGCCCTCCCCCCTCTATGGCTACACCTTC	CAITPPSPLYGYTF
TRBV5-1	TRBJ2-3	-	TRBD2	TGCGCCAGTACAACAAACCGGGACTACGTAGCCGATACGCAGTATTTT	CASTTNRDYVADTQYF
TRBV6-1	TRBJ2-3	-	TRBD1	TGTGCCAGCAGTTCTGACAGGGTTGGAACGCAGTATTTT	CASSSDRVGTQYF
TRBV30	TRBJ1-1	-	-	TGTGCCTGGAGTGGCTCACAAGGAGCGAACACTGAAGCTTTCTTT	CAWSGSQGANTEAFF
TRBV15	TRBJ2-1	once	-	TGTGCCACCAGAGTCCGGGGGGAGCAGTTCTTC	CATRVRGEQFF
TRBV5-6	TRBJ2-4	-	TRBD2	TGTGCCAGCAGCTTCAAGCGGGGGGGCCCACTAGCCAAAAACATTCAGTACTTC	CASSFKRGGPLAKNIQYF
TRBV27	TRBJ1-1	-	-	TGTGCCAGCAGTCCGGTATACAGGGCTGGGGGTGAAGCTTTCTTT	CASSPVYRAGGEAFF
TRBV6-1	TRBJ1-5	once	-	TGTGCCAGCAGTCCCCGATTCGCTCAGCCCCAGCATTTT	CASSPRFAQPQHF
TRBV28	TRBJ2-7	-	-	TGTGCCAGCAGTTTCGCGGGGACCTTCTACGAGCAGTACTTC	CASSFAGTFYEQYF
TRBV13	TRBJ2-3	-	TRBD2	TGTGCCAGCAGCAGCCTTTCGGGTAGCGGGGTATCAGATACGCAGTATTTT	CASSSLSGSGVSDTQYF
TRBV2	TRBJ2-7	-	TRBD2	TGTGCCAGCAGTGAAGGTCGGGGGGGTTCTACCTACGAGCAGTACTTC	CASSEGRGGSTYEQYF